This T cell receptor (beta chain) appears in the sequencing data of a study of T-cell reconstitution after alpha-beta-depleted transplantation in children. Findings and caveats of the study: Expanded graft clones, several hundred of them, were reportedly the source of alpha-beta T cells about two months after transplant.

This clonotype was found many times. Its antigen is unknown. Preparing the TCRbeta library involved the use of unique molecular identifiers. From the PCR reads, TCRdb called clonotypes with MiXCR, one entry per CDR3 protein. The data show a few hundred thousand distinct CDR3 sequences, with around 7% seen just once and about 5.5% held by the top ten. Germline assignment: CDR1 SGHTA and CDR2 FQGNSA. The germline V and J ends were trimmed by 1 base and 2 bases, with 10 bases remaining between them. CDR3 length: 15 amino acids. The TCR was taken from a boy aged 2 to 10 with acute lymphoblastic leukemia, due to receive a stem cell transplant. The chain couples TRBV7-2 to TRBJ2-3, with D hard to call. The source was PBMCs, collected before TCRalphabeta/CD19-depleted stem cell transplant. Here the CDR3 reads CASSLEVRYTDTQYF. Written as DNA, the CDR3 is TGTGCCAGCAGCTTAGAAGTGAGGTACACAGATACGCAGTATTTT.